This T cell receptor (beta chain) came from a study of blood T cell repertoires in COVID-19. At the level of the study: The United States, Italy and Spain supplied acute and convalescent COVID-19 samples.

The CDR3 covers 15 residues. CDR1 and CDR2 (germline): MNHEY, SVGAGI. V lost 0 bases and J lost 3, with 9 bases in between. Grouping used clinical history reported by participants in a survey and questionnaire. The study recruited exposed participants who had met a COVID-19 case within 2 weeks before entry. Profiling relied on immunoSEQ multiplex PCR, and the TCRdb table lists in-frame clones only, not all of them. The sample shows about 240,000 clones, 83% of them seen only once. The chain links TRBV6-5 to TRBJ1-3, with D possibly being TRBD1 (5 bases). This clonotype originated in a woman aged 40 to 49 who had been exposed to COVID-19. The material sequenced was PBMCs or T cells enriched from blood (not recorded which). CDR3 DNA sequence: TGTGCCAGCAGTTACTCGCAAACAGGTGGAAACACCATATATTTT. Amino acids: CASSYSQTGGNTIYF.